A single sample is the source of the 5 T cell receptor beta chains below, sequenced in a study of human T cells and chemical hapten exposure (dated by TCRdb to the early 2020s). Libraries were built with RACE. The listed sequencing device is NextSeq 500. Using fastp trimming at Q25 and MiXCR clonotype assembly, TCRdb reanalyzed the public sequencing data and kept in-frame beta chains. For every CDR3 protein sequence, its rows merge into one entry that carries the most common genes and DNA. This sample gives more than 80,000 distinct CDR3 sequences in total; about 10% of them show up just once. Of the sample, 5% falls within the top ten clones. In the paper's terms, the time point label means: patch test 2, 6 weeks after DPC sensitization. The treatment or condition label corresponds to: therapeutic diphenylcyclopropenone sensitization with weekly scalp DPC. The sample in question was whole blood, obtained in connection with sensitization to the hapten diphenylcyclopropenone (DPC). The receptor set was obtained from a woman aged 50 to 60 with alopecia areata. Some clones in this sample may be carry-over from other donors' samples.

This clonotype was found a few times. J is TRBJ2-7 and V is TRBV14; 8 bases are a match to TRBD1. Germline lookup yields CDR1 SGHDN and CDR2 FVKESK. This CDR3 spans 14 amino acids. The J segment lost 2 bases and the V segment lost 6 bases, leaving 6 bases of the junction unmatched. CDR3 amino acids: CASRRTGTTYEQYF. Written as DNA, the CDR3 is TGTGCCAGCAGACGGACAGGGACCACCTACGAGCAGTACTTC.

This clonotype has a count of ten or more. The J gene is TRBJ1-2, the V gene TRBV29-1; D perhaps matches TRBD1 (5 bases). The germline V gene encodes CDR1 SQVTM and CDR2 ANQGSEA. V lost 5 bases and J lost 4, with 14 bases in between. The CDR3 is 13 amino acids. The CDR3 region has the DNA TGCAGCGTTTCCCTTGGGGGGACCTATGGCTACACCTTC. It is translated as CSVSLGGTYGYTF.

This clonotype was counted ten times or more. The J gene is TRBJ1-1, the V gene TRBV7-2, with D unresolved. From germline, CDR1 is SGHTA and CDR2 FQGNSA. V lost 4 bases and J lost 3, with 3 bases in between. The CDR3 loop spans 11 amino acids. The CDR3: CASSWDTEAFF. The DNA of the CDR3 is TGTGCCAGCAGCTGGGACACTGAAGCTTTCTTT.

In its sample, this clonotype was seen many times. The chain links TRBV12-3 or TRBV12-4 to TRBJ2-3; TRBD1 matches at 7 bases. The CDR3 is 15 amino acids. After removal of 4 bases from V and 2 bases from J, the junction contained 6 bases not matched to a gene. In DNA form, the CDR3 reads TGTGCCAGCAGTTCGACAGGGCTAAACACAGATACGCAGTATTTT. Its translation: CASSSTGLNTDTQYF.

This clonotype was observed a handful of times. The V and J genes are TRBV14 and TRBJ1-1; D ambiguous. With 3 bases removed from V and 3 bases from J, the gap between germline ends came to 5 bases. The germline gives CDR1 SGHDN, CDR2 FVKESK. The CDR3 is made up of 12 amino acids. The CDR3 here is CASSQPYTEAFF. The CDR3, as DNA: TGTGCCAGCAGCCAGCCCTACACTGAAGCTTTCTTT. Looking up the rest from reference TRBV14 and TRBJ1-1 gives the full variable domain: EAGVTQFPSHSVIEKGQTVTLRCDPISGHDNLYWYRRVMGKEIKFLLHFVKESKQDESGMPNNRFLAERTGGTYSTLKVQPAELEDSGVYFCASSQPYTEAFFGQGTRLTVV.